This is a list of T cell receptor beta chains from one sample in a study of post-analysis software for immune sequencing data. MiXCR was run by TCRdb on the PCR reads, yielding one entry per CDR3 protein. The sample records about 500,000 distinct CDR3 sequences, approximately 45% being singletons. The specimen was blood. The receptors come from a girl between 5 and 17 years old with multiple sclerosis. CDR3s include the opening cysteine and the closing phenylalanine or tryptophan. Fields, in order: D gene, V gene, J gene, clone size, CDR3 DNA, CDR3 protein. D genes are given only for firm matches. Some rows mark clone size as missing; the rest say once, few, many or name a class of expanded clone.

NA	TRBV5-1	TRBJ2-5	many	TGTGCCAGCAGCTTAAGGGAAGAGACCCAGTACTTC	CASSLREETQYF
NA	TRBV19	TRBJ2-5	few	TGTGCCAGTAACGGCAAGTGGGAGACCCAGTACTTC	CASNGKWETQYF
TRBD2	TRBV11-2	TRBJ2-3	once	TGTGCCAGCGGCTTTATCACGGGGGGAAGCACAGATACGCAGTATTTT	CASGFITGGSTDTQYF
TRBD1	TRBV10-2	TRBJ1-1	NA	TGCGCCAGCAGCGTCCCGGGACAGGGGACTGAAGCTTTCTTT	CASSVPGQGTEAFF
TRBD1	TRBV7-6	TRBJ2-1	once	TGTGCCAGCAGCGCACGGGACAGGGAGCAGTTCTTC	CASSARDREQFF
NA	TRBV4-3	TRBJ2-7	NA	TGCGCCAGCAACCATGAACAAGGGACAATTTACGAGCAGTACTTC	CASNHEQGTIYEQYF
TRBD2	TRBV20-1	TRBJ2-7	once	TGCAGTGCCGCGGGACTAGCGTCAGGCGAGCAGTACTTC	CSAAGLASGEQYF
TRBD1	TRBV6-6	TRBJ2-7	NA	TGTGCCAGCAGAGGGGGACAGGGGAACGAGCAGTACTTC	CASRGGQGNEQYF
NA	TRBV29-1	TRBJ2-5	few	TGCAGCGTTGGTCCGTCTCTCGAGACCCAGTACTTC	CSVGPSLETQYF
NA	TRBV4-1	TRBJ2-1	NA	TGCGCCAGCAGCCAAGAAGGGCGGACAAACAATGAGCAGTTCTTC	CASSQEGRTNNEQFF
TRBD2	TRBV28	TRBJ2-5	few	TGTGCCAGCAACCGTTTAGCGGGAGTATTGAACCCGGAGACCCAGTACTTC	CASNRLAGVLNPETQYF
NA	TRBV4-2	TRBJ1-5	few	TGTGCCAGCAGCCTCCAGAAAGACAGGATAAATCAGCCCCAGCATTTT	CASSLQKDRINQPQHF
TRBD2	TRBV20-1	TRBJ2-3	few	TGCAGTGCGTCGAAGCGGGAGGGAGGAGATACGCAGTATTTT	CSASKREGGDTQYF
NA	TRBV15	TRBJ2-7	NA	TGTGCCACCAGCAGAGGTCAGGTGGGAGGTCACGAGCAGTACTTC	CATSRGQVGGHEQYF